This T cell receptor beta chain originates from a study of somatic mutations in cytotoxic T cells in rheumatoid arthritis. Overall study context: Patient blood, which was peripheral blood collected as 30 ml EDTA, was drawn right after diagnosis and before any treatment started. Findings of the study overall: Exceedance of 20% of CD8+ cells by the largest CD8+ clone occurred in 8 of 65 patients.

The V end was cut by 0 bases, the J end by 4 bases, with 17 bases between. This CDR3 contains 17 residues. Germline CDR1 reads SGDLS; CDR2 reads YYNGEE. Authors' processing steps: In patients, CD8+ clones bigger than 1% rarely had the same sequence as a published virus-specific TCRB. The data were produced by immunoSEQ multiplex PCR, yet TCRdb's version contains in-frame clones alone and is incomplete. Clone size and V and J calls were adopted from that table, with D and trimming inferred from the DNA. The table has 9,500 to 13,000 clones, 79% seen once. On this clone: Its antigen remains unknown.

V and J are TRBV9 and TRBJ2-1, with D maybe TRBD2 (6 bases). The sample consisted of CD8+ T cells sorted from blood. This receptor was identified in an adult with rheumatoid arthritis. The DNA of the CDR3 is TGTGCCAGCAGCGTAGGCTCTGTAGCGGAGGCATACAATGAGCAGTTCTTC. Protein product: CASSVGSVAEAYNEQFF. Full variable domain (rest looked up from reference TRBV9 and TRBJ2-1): DSGVTQTPKHLITATGQRVTLRCSPRSGDLSVYWYQQSLDQGLQFLIQYYNGEERAKGNILERFSAQQFPDLHSELNLSSLELGDSALYFCASSVGSVAEAYNEQFFGPGTRLTVL.